These 27 T cell receptor beta chains came from one sample sequenced in a study of blood T cell repertoires in COVID-19 (dated by TCRdb to 2020 to 2021). The library was generated by the immunoSEQ multiplex PCR assay. TCRdb provides this immuneACCESS table in a form limited to in-frame rearrangements. Some clones are lacking; in checked studies, under half of them reflect an unresolved V gene, and why the rest are absent is not known. This sample is represented by roughly 140,000 clones; 65% to 90% of them were singletons. Under 3% of the sample goes to the ten largest clones. Sequencing input: peripheral blood. The receptors were gathered from a man aged 45-65 years with acute or convalescent COVID-19.

The V call is TRBV13, the J call TRBJ2-7, with TRBD1 matching 7 bases. The CDR3 spans 15 residues. Trimming took 2 bases from V and 0 from J; bases not matched to a gene: 4. The germline V gene has CDR1 PRHDT and CDR2 FYEKMQ (reference sequence). In nucleotides, the CDR3 is TGTGCCAGCAGCTTAAGGGCAGGGGGCTCCTACGAGCAGTACTTC. Translated, it gives CASSLRAGGSYEQYF.

The chain uses TRBV5-1 and TRBJ1-1; TRBD1 matches at 7 bases. The length of the CDR3 is 15 residues. The V gene end was trimmed by 4 bases and the J gene end by 1 base; junction bases not matched to a gene: 7. CDR1 is SGHRS and CDR2 is YFSETQ in the germline V gene. In DNA, the CDR3 is TGCGCCAGCAGCATAGGACAGGTCGGGAACACTGAAGCTTTCTTT. Translating gives CASSIGQVGNTEAFF.

This rearrangement joins TRBV2 to TRBJ1-1; TRBD1 aligns across 8 bases. The V segment lost 2 bases and the J segment 5 bases; nucleotides outside the gene matches: 7. This CDR3 region has 15 residues. CDR1 SNHLY and CDR2 FYNNEI come from the germline V gene. CDR3 nucleotides: TGTGCCAGCAGTGAACGGCAGACAGGGGAAACTGAAGCTTTCTTT. Translation gives CASSERQTGETEAFF.

The chain carries TRBV27 and TRBJ2-3; 11 nucleotides line up with TRBD2. The CDR3 extends over 16 amino acids. Germline V gene lookup returns CDR1 MNHEY and CDR2 SMNVEV (reference sequence). V trimming: 4 bases; J trimming: 0 bases; junction bases outside the gene matches: 3. The DNA for the CDR3 is TGTGCCAGCAGTTGGAGGACTAGCGGGAGCACAGATACGCAGTATTTT. Residues: CASSWRTSGSTDTQYF.

This chain joins TRBV14 and TRBJ1-6; no reliable D call. V lost 0 bases, J lost 11 bases, and 11 bases lay in between. CDR3 length equals 14 residues. Germline V gene data show CDR1 as SGHDN and CDR2 as FVKESK. CDR3 region: CASSQDLIAPPLHF. The CDR3 DNA follows: TGTGCCAGCAGCCAAGATCTAATAGCCCCACCCCTCCACTTT.

This chain uses TRBV2 with TRBJ1-1; perhaps TRBD1 as D (6 bases). CDR3 size: 15 residues. Germline assignment: CDR1 SNHLY and CDR2 FYNNEI. V was trimmed by 7 bases and J by 2 bases, leaving 17 bases between them. The CDR3 loop is CASKSARTVNTEAFF. As DNA, the CDR3 is TGTGCCAGCAAGAGTGCACGGACAGTCAACACTGAAGCTTTCTTT.

V and J are TRBV7-9 and TRBJ2-2; 8 bases are a match to TRBD1. Germline V lookup: CDR1 SEHNR, CDR2 FQNEAQ (reference sequence). The CDR3 is 18 amino acids. With 1 base clipped from V and 1 base from J, the junction kept 8 bases outside the gene matches. The CDR3 sequence: CASSLGGRTGRNTGELFF. Here the CDR3 DNA reads TGTGCCAGCAGCTTAGGAGGGAGGACAGGGAGGAACACCGGGGAGCTGTTTTTT.

The chain carries TRBV10-3 and TRBJ2-2; D may be TRBD1 (6 bases). Trimming took 1 base from V and 5 from J, leaving 8 bases between them. The CDR3 length is 14 residues. Germline V CDR1 and CDR2: ENHRY, SYGVKD. The CDR3 DNA is TGTGCCATCAGTGAGTTCGACAGGACCGGGGAGCTGTTTTTT. Encoded protein: CAISEFDRTGELFF.

This clone was detected only once. The chain uses TRBV9 and TRBJ1-1; the match to TRBD1 covers 9 bases. V gave up 3 bases and J gave up 4 bases; unmatched junction bases: 13. The CDR3 contains 17 residues. The germline CDR1 and CDR2 sequences are SGDLS and YYNGEE. CDR3 sequence reads: CASSATGGSVLGTEAFF. CDR3 nucleotides: TGTGCCAGCAGCGCCACAGGGGGCTCGGTGTTGGGCACTGAAGCTTTCTTT. Complete variable domain (other parts from reference TRBV9 and TRBJ1-1): DSGVTQTPKHLITATGQRVTLRCSPRSGDLSVYWYQQSLDQGLQFLIQYYNGEERAKGNILERFSAQQFPDLHSELNLSSLELGDSALYFCASSATGGSVLGTEAFFGQGTRLTVV.

The genes are TRBV2 and TRBJ2-1; 8 nucleotides line up with TRBD2. Unmatched junction bases numbered 11, after V lost 6 bases and J lost 10 bases. CDR3 length: 14 residues. Germline CDR1 is SNHLY and CDR2 is FYNNEI. CDR3 nucleotide sequence: TGTGCCAGCAGAGGCGAACTAGCGGTCAAGGAGCAGTTCTTC. Its protein is CASRGELAVKEQFF.

The chain has TRBV3-1 (or the pseudogene TRBV3-2) and TRBJ1-4; D unresolved. Germline V gene data show CDR1 as LGHDT and CDR2 as YNNKEL (reference sequence). V dropped 2 bases and J dropped 8 bases, with 9 bases sitting between them. This CDR3 is 13 amino acids long. CDR3 loop: CASSQPSGEKLFF. The CDR3 DNA is TGTGCCAGCAGCCAACCGAGCGGGGAAAAACTGTTTTTT.

The chain has TRBV7-8 and TRBJ2-7; TRBD2 is a possible D gene (6 bases). V was trimmed by 1 base and J by 0 bases, leaving 10 bases between them. CDR1 is SGHVS, CDR2 FQNEAQ, per germline. The CDR3 consists of 15 residues. The CDR3 here is CASSLGRDFSYEQYF. CDR3 DNA: TGTGCCAGCAGCTTAGGCCGGGACTTCTCCTACGAGCAGTACTTC.

The chain has TRBV28 and TRBJ1-1; 7 nucleotides match TRBD1. V shed 6 bases and J 7 bases; nucleotides not matched to a gene: 8. Per the germline V gene, CDR1 is MDHEN and CDR2 is SYDVKM. The CDR3 covers 13 residues. In DNA form, the CDR3 reads TGTGCCAGCAGCGAACAGGGGAGAGGTGAAGCTTTCTTT. This translates into CASSEQGRGEAFF.

This rearrangement joins TRBV5-6 to TRBJ2-7; TRBD2 matches at 10 bases. The V gene end was trimmed by 4 bases and the J gene end by 3 bases; junction bases not matched to a gene: 4. Germline V gene lookup returns CDR1 SGHDT and CDR2 YYEEEE. The CDR3 is made up of 14 amino acids. CDR3 bases: TGTGCCAGCAGCCTTAGCGGGAGGATCTACGAGCAGTACTTC. Amino acids: CASSLSGRIYEQYF.

The count of this clone is one. The chain carries TRBV19 and TRBJ1-2; D is ambiguous. Germline CDR1 is LNHDA and CDR2 is SQIVND (reference sequence). This CDR3 is built from 15 residues. The V end was cut by 1 base, the J end by 0 bases, with 9 bases between. Written as DNA, the CDR3 is TGTGCCAGTAGTATAGTTCACAGTACTAACTATGGCTACACCTTC. It specifies CASSIVHSTNYGYTF.

This clone was detected once. V gene TRBV6-5 combines with J gene TRBJ1-2; maybe TRBD1 (5 bases). The CDR3 sequence is 15 residues long. Germline CDR1 is MNHEY and CDR2 is SVGAGI. Deletions cut 7 bases from V and 0 bases from J, with 15 bases between. Here the CDR3 DNA reads TGTGCCAGCAATTCCCAGGGAAGGGCTAACTATGGCTACACCTTC. Translating gives CASNSQGRANYGYTF.

This clone was found once. This sequence joins TRBV11-3 and TRBJ2-7; D might be TRBD2 (5 bases). CDR1 is SGHNT, CDR2 YENEEA, per germline. V was cut by 5 bases and J by 7 bases, with 21 bases left in between. The CDR3 extends over 15 amino acids. The CDR3 spells CASSPPGLALAEQYF. CDR3 sequence (DNA): TGTGCCAGCAGCCCCCCCGGCCTAGCCCTCGCGGAGCAGTACTTC.

The chain is built from TRBV9 and TRBJ1-3; 8 nucleotides match TRBD1. From germline, CDR1 is SGDLS and CDR2 YYNGEE. Trimming took 4 bases from V and 2 from J; bases not matched to a gene: 5. The CDR3 totals 15 residues. CDR3 protein: CASSLTGVAGNTIYF. In DNA form, the CDR3 reads TGTGCCAGCAGCTTGACAGGGGTCGCTGGAAACACCATATATTTT.

This clone has a handful of counts. This chain links TRBV24-1 with TRBJ1-2, with D hard to call. Trimming shortened V by 5 bases and J by 9 bases, and 12 bases separated the two germline ends. In germline, CDR1 is KGHDR, CDR2 SFDVKD. The CDR3 runs 12 residues. The CDR3 loop is CATSGGLESYTF. The CDR3 nucleotides read TGTGCCACCAGTGGTGGACTGGAAAGCTACACCTTC.

V is TRBV7-9 and J is TRBJ2-7, with 12 positions matching TRBD2. The germline V gene encodes CDR1 SEHNR and CDR2 FQNEAQ (reference sequence). The ends lost 5 bases at V and 2 bases at J; junction bases unmatched: 4. The CDR3 is made up of 15 amino acids. CDR3 sequence (DNA): TGTGCCAGCAGCCCAACTAGCGGGGGGACCTACGAGCAGTACTTC. As protein: CASSPTSGGTYEQYF.

The V call is TRBV5-1, the J call TRBJ2-1; 8 bases agree with TRBD2. The germline gives CDR1 SGHRS, CDR2 YFSETQ. The CDR3 is 16 amino acids. V shed 1 base and J 0 bases; nucleotides not matched to a gene: 3. The CDR3 coding sequence is TGCGCCAGCAGCTTGCTAGCGGGTACCTCCTACAATGAGCAGTTCTTC. Residues: CASSLLAGTSYNEQFF.

The chain links TRBV29-1 to TRBJ1-1; D gene unclear. The V and J ends lost 4 bases and 1 base respectively, with 4 bases between them. The CDR3 runs 11 residues. CDR1 is SQVTM, CDR2 ANQGSEA, per germline. In DNA, the CDR3 is TGCAGCGTTGCCAGGAACACTGAAGCTTTCTTT. Its translation is CSVARNTEAFF. Full variable domain (remainder filled in from reference TRBV29-1 and TRBJ1-1): SAVISQKPSRDICQRGTSLTIQCQVDSQVTMMFWYRQQPGQSLTLIATANQGSEATYESGFVIDKFPISRPNLTFSTLTVSNMSPEDSSIYLCSVARNTEAFFGQGTRLTVV.

The rearrangement joins TRBV7-9 to TRBJ1-5; 9 nucleotides align to TRBD1. The CDR3 has 14 amino acids. The J segment lost 5 bases and the V segment lost 5 bases, leaving 4 bases of the junction unmatched. Germline-derived CDR1 and CDR2 are SEHNR and FQNEAQ (reference sequence). The CDR3 nucleotides are TGTGCCAGCAGCAGCCGGGACAGGGATCAGCCCCAGCATTTT. It translates to CASSSRDRDQPQHF.

V gene TRBV2 combines with J gene TRBJ1-6; 11 nucleotides agree with TRBD1. Germline assignment: CDR1 SNHLY and CDR2 FYNNEI. The J segment lost 8 bases and the V segment lost 9 bases, leaving 0 bases of the junction unmatched. CDR3 length: 12 amino acids. The CDR3 region has the DNA TGTGCCAGGGGACAGGGGGATTCACCCCTCCACTTT. It specifies CARGQGDSPLHF.

The chain uses TRBV5-1 and TRBJ1-3; no clear D gene. The V gene's germline CDR1 is SGHRS and CDR2 YFSETQ. The CDR3 covers 16 residues. With 0 bases removed from V and 0 bases from J, the gap between germline ends came to 10 bases. CDR3 sequence: CASSLGVTGSGNTIYF. The CDR3 DNA sequence: TGCGCCAGCAGCTTGGGGGTGACGGGCTCTGGAAACACCATATATTTT.

The gene calls are TRBV7-6 and TRBJ2-2; TRBD2 matches at 7 bases. V was clipped by 3 bases and J by 2 bases; unmatched bases: 3. The CDR3 is 15 residues long. Looked up from germline, CDR1 is SGHVS and CDR2 is FNYEAQ. The CDR3 here is CASSLSGVNTGELFF. The CDR3 DNA sequence: TGTGCCAGCAGCTTGAGCGGGGTAAACACCGGGGAGCTGTTTTTT.

V usage is TRBV5-5 and J usage is TRBJ1-1; a possible D gene is TRBD1 (5 bases). The CDR3 consists of 14 residues. Between the trimmed V and J ends, which lost 0 bases and 7 bases, there was a span of 13 bases. The germline V gene encodes CDR1 SGHKS and CDR2 YYEKEE (reference sequence). The CDR3, as DNA: TGTGCCAGCAGCTTGGGACAGAACCAAGTTGAAGCTTTCTTT. Translated: CASSLGQNQVEAFF.